This entry describes one TCR beta chain. The sample is drawn from a study of technical replicates of blood from a handful of donors. Profiling relied on immunoSEQ multiplex PCR, and the TCRdb table lists in-frame clones only, not all of them. The sample carries around 73,000 clones, roughly nine tenths recorded once. The CDR3 runs to 21 residues. The origin of this receptor is a human donor in good health. Some clones in this sample may be carry-over from other donors' samples. The rearrangement links TRBV12-2 to TRBJ1-2; the table calls TRBD1, which could not be checked here. TRBV12-2 is given as a pseudogene. Sequenced: PBMCs. The CDR3 sequence is CASRLSRWWLRQGANYYGYTF. Here the CDR3 DNA reads TGTGCAAGTCGCTTAAGTCGTTGGTGGTTAAGACAGGGGGCGAACTACTATGGCTACACCTTC.